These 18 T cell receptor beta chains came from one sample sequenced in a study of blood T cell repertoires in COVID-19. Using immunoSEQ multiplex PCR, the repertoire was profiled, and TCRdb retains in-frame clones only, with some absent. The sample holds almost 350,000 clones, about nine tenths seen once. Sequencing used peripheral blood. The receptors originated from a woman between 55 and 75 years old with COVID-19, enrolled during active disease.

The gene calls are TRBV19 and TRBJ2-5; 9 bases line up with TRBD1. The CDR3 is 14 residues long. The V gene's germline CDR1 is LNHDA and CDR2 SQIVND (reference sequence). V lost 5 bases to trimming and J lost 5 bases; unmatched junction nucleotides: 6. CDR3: CASSGTGLGETQYF. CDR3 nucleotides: TGTGCCAGTAGTGGGACAGGGTTAGGCGAGACCCAGTACTTC.

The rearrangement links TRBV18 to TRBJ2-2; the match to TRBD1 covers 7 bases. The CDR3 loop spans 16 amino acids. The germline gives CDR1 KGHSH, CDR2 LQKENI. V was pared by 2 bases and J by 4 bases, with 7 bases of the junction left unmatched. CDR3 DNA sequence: TGTGCCAGCTCACCAAGACAGGGCGATATCACCGGGGAGCTGTTTTTT. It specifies CASSPRQGDITGELFF. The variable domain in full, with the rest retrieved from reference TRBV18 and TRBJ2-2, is NAGVMQNPRHLVRRRGQEARLRCSPMKGHSHVYWYRQLPEEGLKFMVYLQKENIIDESGMPKERFSAEFPKEGPSILRIQQVVRGDSAAYFCASSPRQGDITGELFFGEGSRLTVL.

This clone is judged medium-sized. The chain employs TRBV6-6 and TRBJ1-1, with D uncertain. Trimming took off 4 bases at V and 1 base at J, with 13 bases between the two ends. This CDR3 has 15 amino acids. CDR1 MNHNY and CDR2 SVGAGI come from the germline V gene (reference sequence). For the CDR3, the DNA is TGTGCCAGCAGTTCCTACACGGGGAGGAACACTGAAGCTTTCTTT. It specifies CASSSYTGRNTEAFF.

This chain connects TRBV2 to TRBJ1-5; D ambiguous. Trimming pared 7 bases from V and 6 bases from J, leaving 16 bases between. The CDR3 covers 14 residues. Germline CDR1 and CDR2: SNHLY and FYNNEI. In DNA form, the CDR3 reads TGTGCCAGCACCTCCCGTCCGGAGGGTCAGCCCCAGCATTTT. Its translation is CASTSRPEGQPQHF.

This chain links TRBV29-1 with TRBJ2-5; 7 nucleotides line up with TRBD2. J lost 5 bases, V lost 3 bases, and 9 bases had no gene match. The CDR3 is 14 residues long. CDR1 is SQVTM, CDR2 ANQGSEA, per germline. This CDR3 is CSVDRGLGGETQYF. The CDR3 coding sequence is TGCAGCGTTGACCGAGGACTAGGCGGGGAGACCCAGTACTTC. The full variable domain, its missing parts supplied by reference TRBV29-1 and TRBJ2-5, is SAVISQKPSRDICQRGTSLTIQCQVDSQVTMMFWYRQQPGQSLTLIATANQGSEATYESGFVIDKFPISRPNLTFSTLTVSNMSPEDSSIYLCSVDRGLGGETQYFGPGTRLLVL.

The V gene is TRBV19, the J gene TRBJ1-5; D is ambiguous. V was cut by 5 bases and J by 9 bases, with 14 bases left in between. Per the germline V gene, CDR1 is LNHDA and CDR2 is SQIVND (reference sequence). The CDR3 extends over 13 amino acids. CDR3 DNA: TGTGCCAGTAGTTTGAAGGCGGACTGGCCCCAGCATTTT. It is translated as CASSLKADWPQHF.

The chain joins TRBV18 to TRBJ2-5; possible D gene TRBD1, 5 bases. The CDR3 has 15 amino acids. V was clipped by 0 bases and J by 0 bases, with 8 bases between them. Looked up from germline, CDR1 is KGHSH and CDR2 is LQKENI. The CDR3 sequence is CASSPPGAHQETQYF. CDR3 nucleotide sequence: TGTGCCAGCTCACCACCTGGGGCCCACCAAGAGACCCAGTACTTC.

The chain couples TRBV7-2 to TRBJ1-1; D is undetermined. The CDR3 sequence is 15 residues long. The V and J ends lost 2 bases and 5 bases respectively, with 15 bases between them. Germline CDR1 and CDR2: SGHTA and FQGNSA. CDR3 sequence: CASSLRHVAGTEAFF. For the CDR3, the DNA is TGTGCCAGCAGCTTACGGCATGTGGCGGGTACTGAAGCTTTCTTT.

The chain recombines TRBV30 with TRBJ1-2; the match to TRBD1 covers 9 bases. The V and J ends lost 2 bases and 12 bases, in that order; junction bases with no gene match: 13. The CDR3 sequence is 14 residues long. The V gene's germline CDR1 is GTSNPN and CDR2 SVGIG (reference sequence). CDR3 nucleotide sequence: TGTGCCTGGAGTTCAACCGCGACAGGGGGAAGGCACACCTTC. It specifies CAWSSTATGGRHTF. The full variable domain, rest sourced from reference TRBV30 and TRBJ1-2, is SQTIHQWPATLVQPVGSPLSLECTVEGTSNPNLYWYRQAAGRGLQLLFYSVGIGQISSEVPQNLSASRPQDRQFILSSKKLLLSDSGFYLCAWSSTATGGRHTFGSGTRLTVV.

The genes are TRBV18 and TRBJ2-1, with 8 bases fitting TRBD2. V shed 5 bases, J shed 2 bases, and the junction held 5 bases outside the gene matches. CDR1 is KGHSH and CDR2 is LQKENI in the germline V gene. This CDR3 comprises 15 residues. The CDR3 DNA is TGTGCCAGCTCAGGTCAGCGGGGGCCCTACAATGAGCAGTTCTTC. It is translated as CASSGQRGPYNEQFF.

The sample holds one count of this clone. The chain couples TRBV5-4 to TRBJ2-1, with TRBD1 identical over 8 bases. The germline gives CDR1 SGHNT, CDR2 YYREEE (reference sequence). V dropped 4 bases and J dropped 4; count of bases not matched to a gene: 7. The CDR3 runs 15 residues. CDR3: CASSPGQGYYNEQFF. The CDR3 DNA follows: TGTGCCAGCAGCCCCGGACAGGGTTATTACAATGAGCAGTTCTTC.

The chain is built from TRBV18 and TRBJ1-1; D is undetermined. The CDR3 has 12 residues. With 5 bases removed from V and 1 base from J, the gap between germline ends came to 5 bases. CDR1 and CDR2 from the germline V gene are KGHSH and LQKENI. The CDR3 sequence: CASSVKNTEAFF. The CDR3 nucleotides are TGTGCCAGCTCAGTAAAGAACACTGAAGCTTTCTTT.

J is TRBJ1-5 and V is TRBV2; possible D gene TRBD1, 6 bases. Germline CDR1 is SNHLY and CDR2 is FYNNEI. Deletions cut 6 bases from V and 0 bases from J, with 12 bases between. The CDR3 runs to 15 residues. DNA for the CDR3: TGTGCCAGCAGATATACAGGGAGTAGCAATCAGCCCCAGCATTTT. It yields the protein CASRYTGSSNQPQHF.

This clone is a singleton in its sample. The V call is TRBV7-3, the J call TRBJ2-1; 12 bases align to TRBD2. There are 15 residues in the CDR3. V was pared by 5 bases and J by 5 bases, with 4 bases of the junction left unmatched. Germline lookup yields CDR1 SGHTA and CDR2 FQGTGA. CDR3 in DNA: TGTGCCAGCAGCCAGCGACTAGCGGGGGACAATGAGCAGTTCTTC. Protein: CASSQRLAGDNEQFF.

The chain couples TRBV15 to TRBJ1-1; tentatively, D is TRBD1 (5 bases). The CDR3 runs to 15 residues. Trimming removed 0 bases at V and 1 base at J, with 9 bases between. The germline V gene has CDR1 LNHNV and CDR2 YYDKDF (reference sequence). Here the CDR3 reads CATSRDRQKNTEAFF. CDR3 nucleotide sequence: TGTGCCACCAGCAGAGATAGACAGAAGAACACTGAAGCTTTCTTT.

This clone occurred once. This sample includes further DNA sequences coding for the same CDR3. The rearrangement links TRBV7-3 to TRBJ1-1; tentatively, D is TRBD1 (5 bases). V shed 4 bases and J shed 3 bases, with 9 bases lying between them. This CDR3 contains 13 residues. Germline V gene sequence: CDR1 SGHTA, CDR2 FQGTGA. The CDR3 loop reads CASSSQGHTEAFF. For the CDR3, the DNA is TGTGCCAGCAGCTCCCAGGGTCACACTGAAGCTTTCTTT.

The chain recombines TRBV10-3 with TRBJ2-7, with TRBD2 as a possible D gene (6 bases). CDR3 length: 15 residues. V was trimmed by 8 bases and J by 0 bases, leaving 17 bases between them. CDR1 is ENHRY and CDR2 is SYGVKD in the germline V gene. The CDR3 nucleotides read TGTGCCATCGGTGGAAAGGAGGGGAGCTCCTACGAGCAGTACTTC. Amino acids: CAIGGKEGSSYEQYF.

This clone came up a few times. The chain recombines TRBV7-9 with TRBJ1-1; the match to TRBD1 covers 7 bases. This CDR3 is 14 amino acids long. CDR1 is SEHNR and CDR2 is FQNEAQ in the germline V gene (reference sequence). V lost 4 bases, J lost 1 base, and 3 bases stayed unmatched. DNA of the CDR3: TGTGCCAGCAGCTCCGGGACAGAGAACACTGAAGCTTTCTTT. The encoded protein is CASSSGTENTEAFF.